The clone carrying this T cell receptor (beta chain) was seen at least ten times. Its antigen is as yet unknown. Germline V lookup: CDR1 SGHTA, CDR2 FQGNSA. Trimming left V 4 bases short and J 6 bases short, with 19 bases between. This CDR3 has 16 residues. Time point denoted: longitudinal time-point 1 (baseline). Volunteers at a blood bank in Maryland, USA, were the healthy controls. The data were obtained in a study of neurological immune-mediated disorders. 5'RACE generated cDNA with 10-nucleotide random UMIs. MiXCR, run by TCRdb on the 5' RACE reads, gives a single entry per CDR3 protein. The sample consists of 60,000 to 90,000 distinct CDR3 sequences, roughly 10% of them appearing once. Findings and limits, study-wide: The most TCR clonal expansion was seen in HTLV-1-associated myelopathy, and the least was seen in multiple sclerosis, which fell below healthy controls.

This chain connects TRBV7-2 to TRBJ2-1, with D uncertain. The clonotype originates from a man younger than 40 in good health. Sequences were obtained from PBMCs. The CDR3 DNA reads as TGTGCCAGCAGCTCCGAACCGGGTCACTCTCTCAATGAGCAGTTCTTC. Translated, it gives CASSSEPGHSLNEQFF.